This TCR beta chain derives from a study of blood T cell repertoires in COVID-19. On the study more broadly: The origin of the acute and convalescent COVID-19 samples was the United States, Italy and Spain. From T cells, B-cell-depleted T cells, or PBMCs came the material, which was cDNA or gDNA.

CDR1 is MNHEY and CDR2 is SVGAGI in the germline V gene. The CDR3 spans 15 residues. The V and J ends lost 5 bases and 0 bases respectively, with 13 bases between them. Patients in Seattle were enrolled during active infection, then followed longitudinally. Original processing notes: Nucleated cell counts were estimated from reference gene primer amplification. The data were produced by immunoSEQ multiplex PCR, yet TCRdb's version contains in-frame clones alone and is incomplete. V, J and clone size derive from that table, while D and trimming were established from the DNA sequence. The data show fewer than 80,000 clones, 78% seen once.

The TCR sequence derives from a man between 60 and 75 years old with COVID-19, enrolled during active disease. The sample consisted of peripheral blood. The chain has TRBV6-5 and TRBJ1-1; tentative D call: TRBD1 (6 bases). In DNA, the CDR3 is TGTGCCAGCAGTAAAAAACAGGGAATGAACACTGAAGCTTTCTTT. Translated: CASSKKQGMNTEAFF.